This paragraph reports one TCR beta chain. The source of the sample is a study of T-cell reconstitution after alpha-beta-depleted transplantation in children. Using unique molecular identifiers, the investigators prepared the TCRbeta library. One entry per CDR3 protein results from TCRdb running MiXCR on the PCR reads. The sample has 500,000 to 600,000 distinct CDR3 sequences, approximately 20% seen once. The V gene end was trimmed by 0 bases and the J gene end by 5 bases; junction bases not matched to a gene: 7. Per germline, CDR1 SGHAT and CDR2 FQNNGV. The CDR3 length is 16 residues. Here the sequenced sample was PBMCs from the stem cell graft donor, taken from the stem cell graft. The chain joins TRBV11-2 to TRBJ2-5; 9 nucleotides match TRBD1. The sequence came from a human donor who donated a stem cell graft to a child with acute lymphoblastic leukemia. CDR3: CASSLDGTGSEETQYF. In nucleotides, the CDR3 is TGTGCCAGCAGCTTAGATGGGACAGGGTCGGAGGAGACCCAGTACTTC.